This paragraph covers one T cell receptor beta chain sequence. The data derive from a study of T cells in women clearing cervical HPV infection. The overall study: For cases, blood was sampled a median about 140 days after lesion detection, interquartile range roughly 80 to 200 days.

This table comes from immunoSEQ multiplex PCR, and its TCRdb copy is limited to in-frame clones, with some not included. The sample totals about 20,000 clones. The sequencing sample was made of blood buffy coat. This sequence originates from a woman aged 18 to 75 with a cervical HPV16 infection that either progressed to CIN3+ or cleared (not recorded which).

CDR3 residues: CASSESEEGSGQYF. The sequenced CDR3 bases are TGTGCCAGCAGTGAAAGCGAGGAAGGCAGTGGT. The J gene is TRBJ2-4, the V gene TRBV6-1; unclear D gene. The read halts 3 residues ahead of the CDR3 end, with the missing end drawn from the germline J gene. The CDR3 loop spans 14 amino acids. Germline-derived CDR1 and CDR2 are MNHNS and SASEGT.